These 18 T cell receptor beta chains originate from one sample sequenced in a study of blood T cell repertoires in COVID-19. Produced via immunoSEQ multiplex PCR; TCRdb's table is partial and in-frame only. The sample holds roughly 200,000 clones, around 83% seen once. Sequenced material: peripheral blood. These TCRs come from a woman aged 60-75 years with acute or convalescent COVID-19.

The rearrangement uses TRBV18 and TRBJ2-1; TRBD2 is a possible D gene (5 bases). Germline CDR1 KGHSH, CDR2 LQKENI. Trimming removed 6 bases from V and 1 base from J, with 10 bases in between. The CDR3 contains 14 residues. The CDR3 sequence is CASSPSGSYNEQFF. In DNA form, the CDR3 reads TGTGCCAGCTCCCCAAGCGGATCCTACAATGAGCAGTTCTTC.

In this sample, this clone turned up a few times. The chain employs TRBV10-1 and TRBJ2-1; 7 nucleotides line up with TRBD1. The CDR3 runs 18 residues. V lost 4 bases and J lost 3; bases outside the gene matches: 15. Germline V gene lookup returns CDR1 WNHNN and CDR2 SYGVQD (reference sequence). CDR3 region: CASSGRNIPGQFYNEQFF. The DNA for the CDR3 is TGCGCCAGCAGTGGGAGGAATATTCCGGGACAGTTCTACAATGAGCAGTTCTTC.

This clone was detected only a few times. This rearrangement joins TRBV19 to TRBJ2-2; 8 bases fit TRBD2. CDR1 and CDR2 from the germline V gene are LNHDA and SQIVND (reference sequence). The CDR3 consists of 15 residues. V was pared by 1 base and J by 5 bases, with 3 bases of the junction left unmatched. The CDR3 reads CASSIAGGGTGELFF. The DNA for the CDR3 is TGTGCCAGTAGTATAGCGGGAGGGGGGACCGGGGAGCTGTTTTTT. Variable domain in full (rest from reference TRBV19 and TRBJ2-2): DGGITQSPKYLFRKEGQNVTLSCEQNLNHDAMYWYRQDPGQGLRLIYYSQIVNDFQKGDIAEGYSVSREKKESFPLTVTSAQKNPTAFYLCASSIAGGGTGELFFGEGSRLTVL.

The V gene is TRBV4-1, the J gene TRBJ2-2; no definite D call. V shed 0 bases and J shed 0 bases, with 14 bases lying between them. Per germline, CDR1 MGHRA and CDR2 YSYEKL. The CDR3 sequence is 18 residues long. The CDR3 DNA reads as TGCGCCAGCAGCCAAGACCGCAATAGTTTCGCGAACACCGGGGAGCTGTTTTTT. This gives the protein CASSQDRNSFANTGELFF.

This chain connects TRBV5-1 to TRBJ2-2, with 8 bases lining up with TRBD2. CDR3 size: 13 residues. V trimming: 7 bases; J trimming: 7 bases; junction bases outside the gene matches: 6. Germline loops: CDR1 SGHRS, CDR2 YFSETQ. The DNA of the CDR3 is TGCGCCAGCCGAAGCGGGAGTAACGGGGAGCTGTTTTTT. Protein sequence: CASRSGSNGELFF.

The chain's CDR3 is CASSFNRVSSSEAFF. CDR3 sequence (DNA): TGTGCCAGCAGCTTCAACAGGGTTTCGAGCTCTGAAGCTTTCTTT. The chain links TRBV5-5 to TRBJ1-1; TRBD1 is a possible D gene (6 bases). Trimming shortened V by 2 bases and J by 6 bases, and 17 bases separated the two germline ends. This CDR3 is 15 amino acids long. Germline CDR1 SGHKS, CDR2 YYEKEE (reference sequence).

The CDR3 sequence: CASTERAFEQFF. CDR3 sequence (DNA): TGTGCCAGCACCGAGCGGGCCTTTGAGCAGTTCTTC. This chain links TRBV2 with TRBJ2-1; a possible D gene is TRBD2 (6 bases). The CDR3 totals 12 residues. CDR1 is SNHLY, CDR2 FYNNEI, per germline. V was cut by 7 bases and J by 9 bases, with 13 bases left in between.

The chain links TRBV19 to TRBJ1-6; 7 positions agree with TRBD1. Germline V gene sequence: CDR1 LNHDA, CDR2 SQIVND (reference sequence). This CDR3 comprises 16 residues. V gave up 3 bases and J gave up 4 bases; unmatched junction bases: 6. In nucleotides, the CDR3 is TGTGCCAGTAGTATGGGGGCAGGGGGTTATAATTCACCCCTCCACTTT. This encodes CASSMGAGGYNSPLHF. The entire variable domain, with the rest obtained from reference TRBV19 and TRBJ1-6, is as follows: DGGITQSPKYLFRKEGQNVTLSCEQNLNHDAMYWYRQDPGQGLRLIYYSQIVNDFQKGDIAEGYSVSREKKESFPLTVTSAQKNPTAFYLCASSMGAGGYNSPLHFGNGTRLTVT.

The rearrangement uses TRBV3-1 (or the pseudogene TRBV3-2) and TRBJ2-1; D is perhaps TRBD2 (5 bases). Trimming shortened V by 0 bases and J by 2 bases, and 8 bases separated the two germline ends. The germline CDR1 and CDR2 sequences are LGHDT and YNNKEL (reference sequence). This CDR3 has 15 residues. CDR3 DNA sequence: TGTGCCAGCAGCCAAGATCCGACTACCTACAATGAGCAGTTCTTC. It is translated as CASSQDPTTYNEQFF.

V gene TRBV7-3 combines with J gene TRBJ1-3; D call uncertain. The CDR3 is 16 residues long. Germline CDR1 is SGHTA and CDR2 is FQGTGA. The V gene lost 0 bases and the J gene lost 0 bases, with 9 bases spanning the gap. The CDR3 sequence: CASSLTGPASGNTIYF. The CDR3, as DNA: TGTGCCAGCAGCTTAACTGGGCCGGCCTCTGGAAACACCATATATTTT.

CDR3 region: CASSHAGEQFF. The CDR3 nucleotides are TGTGCCAGCAGCCACGCGGGTGAGCAGTTCTTC. The chain recombines TRBV3-1 (or the pseudogene TRBV3-2) with TRBJ2-1, with a weak D call TRBD2 (5 bases). Trimming cost V 3 bases and J 9 bases, with 6 bases left between them. The CDR3 runs 11 residues. The germline V gene encodes CDR1 LGHDT and CDR2 YNNKEL (reference sequence).

This clone has only one observation. The V gene is TRBV5-4, the J gene TRBJ1-4; perhaps TRBD1 as D (6 bases). CDR3 length: 16 amino acids. V was pared by 0 bases and J by 0 bases, with 9 bases between. Germline-derived CDR1 and CDR2 are SGHNT and YYREEE (reference sequence). The CDR3 bases are TGTGCCAGCAGCTTGGGGGGGCTGGCAACTAATGAAAAACTGTTTTTT. This codes for CASSLGGLATNEKLFF.

The CDR3 nucleotides read TGTGCCAGCAGAGCCCGTTTGGGGGCGCAGAATGAAAAACTGTTTTTT. Protein: CASRARLGAQNEKLFF. The V and J genes are TRBV28 and TRBJ1-4; D perhaps matches TRBD1 (6 bases). Deletions cut 6 bases from V and 5 bases from J, with 19 bases between. Germline CDR1 MDHEN, CDR2 SYDVKM. This CDR3 has 16 residues.

The chain couples TRBV5-4 to TRBJ1-4; 9 nucleotides match TRBD1. Germline CDR1 is SGHNT and CDR2 is YYREEE (reference sequence). Trimming cost V 2 bases and J 5 bases; bases outside gene matches: 4. This CDR3 has 15 residues. The CDR3 loop is CASSLPGQGNEKLFF. The CDR3 DNA is TGTGCCAGCAGCTTACCGGGACAGGGAAATGAAAAACTGTTTTTT.

V and J are TRBV5-4 and TRBJ2-3; D might be TRBD2 (5 bases). Per the germline V gene, CDR1 is SGHNT and CDR2 is YYREEE (reference sequence). V shed 5 bases and J shed 0 bases, with 13 bases lying between them. The CDR3 sequence is 15 residues long. The CDR3 DNA reads TGTGCCAGCAGTCCGGGGTCAACTAGCACAGATACGCAGTATTTT. Its protein is CASSPGSTSTDTQYF.

The genes are TRBV7-9 and TRBJ2-1; D not resolved. The CDR3 is 11 amino acids. In germline, CDR1 is SEHNR, CDR2 FQNEAQ (reference sequence). The germline V and J ends were trimmed by 3 bases and 8 bases, with 5 bases remaining between them. CDR3 DNA: TGTGCCAGCAGCTTTGTATATGAGCAGTTCTTC. Translation gives CASSFVYEQFF.

V is TRBV11-2 and J is TRBJ1-3; TRBD1 agrees at 8 bases. The CDR3 sequence is 15 residues long. Germline CDR1 SGHAT, CDR2 FQNNGV. The J segment lost 3 bases and the V segment lost 1 base, leaving 2 bases of the junction unmatched. CDR3 coding DNA: TGTGCCAGCAGCTTAGCCGGACAGGGTGGAAACACCATATATTTT. Translated: CASSLAGQGGNTIYF.

V usage is TRBV3-1 (or the pseudogene TRBV3-2) and J usage is TRBJ2-7; 7 bases are shared with TRBD1. The CDR3 is 15 amino acids. Trimming at V came to 5 bases and at J to 6 bases, leaving 13 bases not matched to a gene. Germline loops: CDR1 LGHDT, CDR2 YNNKEL (reference sequence). The CDR3 reads CASSAGSGRGSEQYF. CDR3 bases: TGTGCCAGCAGCGCTGGCAGTGGCAGGGGGAGCGAGCAGTACTTC.